One and the same sample provided the 29 T cell receptor beta chains below, sequenced in a study of blood T cell repertoires in COVID-19. The method was immunoSEQ multiplex PCR; TCRdb's version includes in-frame clones alone and lacks a portion of them. The data show some 130,000 clones, approximately 80% seen once. Sequenced material: PBMCs or T cells enriched from blood (not recorded which). The receptors were gathered from a woman aged 50 to 60 who had recovered from COVID-19.

This CDR3 reads CASDRDRGQGAQHF. Here the CDR3 DNA reads TGTGCCAGCGACCGGGACAGGGGGCAGGGGGCCCAGCATTTT. The chain links TRBV6-5 to TRBJ1-5; 12 nucleotides match TRBD1. The length of the CDR3 is 14 residues. The ends lost 8 bases at V and 11 bases at J; junction bases unmatched: 10. Germline V CDR1 and CDR2: MNHEY, SVGAGI.

This chain uses TRBV10-3 with TRBJ2-1; TRBD2 aligns across 11 bases. The CDR3 extends over 16 amino acids. Germline V lookup: CDR1 ENHRY, CDR2 SYGVKD. Germline trimming cut 3 bases from V and 5 bases from J; bases unmatched to any gene: 6. In DNA form, the CDR3 reads TGTGCCATCAGTGACCTCGGGACTAGCGGAAACAATGAGCAGTTCTTC. Protein product: CAISDLGTSGNNEQFF.

The CDR3 region is CASSLWGQGSEKLFF. Written as DNA, the CDR3 is TGTGCCAGCAGTTTATGGGGACAGGGAAGTGAAAAACTGTTTTTT. The chain joins TRBV28 to TRBJ1-4, with 9 bases matching TRBD1. The ends lost 0 bases at V and 7 bases at J; junction bases unmatched: 3. The CDR3 is made up of 15 amino acids. Germline V lookup: CDR1 MDHEN, CDR2 SYDVKM.

V gene TRBV7-2 combines with J gene TRBJ1-6; tentative D call: TRBD1 (5 bases). V lost 1 base and J lost 2, with 9 bases in between. The V gene's germline CDR1 is SGHTA and CDR2 FQGNSA. This CDR3 is built from 16 residues. The CDR3: CASSLGAGAYNSPLHF. DNA for the CDR3: TGTGCCAGCAGCTTAGGGGCGGGGGCCTATAATTCACCCCTCCACTTT.

The chain combines TRBV28 with TRBJ1-5, with 7 nucleotides matching TRBD1. Unmatched junction bases numbered 9, after V lost 6 bases and J lost 1 base. Germline V gives CDR1 MDHEN, CDR2 SYDVKM. The CDR3 extends over 16 amino acids. The CDR3 spells CASSSVDRLSNQPQHF. The CDR3 DNA reads TGTGCCAGCAGCTCAGTGGACAGGCTAAGCAATCAGCCCCAGCATTTT.

This clone was counted between two and nine times. The genes are TRBV7-2 and TRBJ2-5, with 11 bases identical to TRBD1. V dropped 1 base and J dropped 4; count of bases not matched to a gene: 5. Germline values: CDR1 SGHTA, CDR2 FQGNSA. This CDR3 has 16 amino acids. In DNA, the CDR3 is TGTGCCAGCAGCTTAGGTGGGGGGACAGGGGGAGAGACCCAGTACTTC. Translating gives CASSLGGGTGGETQYF. The whole variable domain, filled in from reference TRBV7-2 and TRBJ2-5, reads GAGVSQSPSNKVTEKGKDVELRCDPISGHTALYWYRQSLGQGLEFLIYFQGNSAPDKSGLPSDRFSAERTGGSVSTLTIQRTQQEDSAVYLCASSLGGGTGGETQYFGPGTRLLVL.

J is TRBJ1-1 and V is TRBV27; D may be TRBD1 (5 bases). Trimming removed 8 bases from V and 0 bases from J, with 13 bases in between. Germline V gene data show CDR1 as MNHEY and CDR2 as SMNVEV (reference sequence). CDR3 length equals 14 residues. The CDR3 nucleotides read TGTGCCAGCGGGAATACAGGTGTGAACACTGAAGCTTTCTTT. This codes for CASGNTGVNTEAFF.

The rearrangement joins TRBV2 to TRBJ1-3, with no clear D. Germline V gene data show CDR1 as SNHLY and CDR2 as FYNNEI. This CDR3 is 14 amino acids long. The V end lost 6 bases, the J end lost 0 bases, and 9 bases lay between the germline ends. The CDR3 DNA follows: TGTGCCAGCAGGGAAACTGACTCTGGAAACACCATATATTTT. Translated, it gives CASRETDSGNTIYF.

For the CDR3, the DNA is TGTGCCAGTAGTATCGGGTCCCAATATGGAGAGACCCAGTACTTC. Translated, it gives CASSIGSQYGETQYF. J is TRBJ2-5 and V is TRBV19; D call uncertain. CDR1 and CDR2 (germline): LNHDA, SQIVND (reference sequence). V shed 3 bases and J shed 4 bases, with 15 bases lying between them. The CDR3 loop spans 15 amino acids.

V gene TRBV28 combines with J gene TRBJ2-3; 10 bases are shared with TRBD2. Germline values: CDR1 MDHEN, CDR2 SYDVKM. J lost 2 bases, V lost 7 bases, and 12 bases had no gene match. The CDR3 is 17 amino acids. CDR3 DNA: TGTGCCAGCACCTCCCAGGGGACTAGCGTTTCCACAGATACGCAGTATTTT. Amino acid sequence: CASTSQGTSVSTDTQYF.

The chain couples TRBV10-2 to TRBJ1-6; unclear D gene. The CDR3 has 15 residues. Deletions cut 3 bases from V and 9 bases from J, with 15 bases between. Germline-derived CDR1 and CDR2 are WSHSY and SAAADI. For the CDR3, the DNA is TGCGCCAGCAGTGAAAATTCGGGAGGCGGTTCACCCCTCCACTTT. This translates into CASSENSGGGSPLHF.

This chain joins TRBV5-4 and TRBJ1-6; 10 bases match TRBD1. With V trimmed by 5 bases and J by 10 bases, 9 bases remained unmatched. CDR1 is SGHNT, CDR2 YYREEE, per germline (reference sequence). The CDR3 contains 15 residues. In DNA form, the CDR3 reads TGTGCCAGCAGGGAAGCCGGGACAGGGGACTCACCCCTCCACTTT. This gives the protein CASREAGTGDSPLHF.

The chain is built from TRBV10-1 and TRBJ1-2; D unresolved. The CDR3 has 13 amino acids. The germline gives CDR1 WNHNN, CDR2 SYGVQD (reference sequence). The germline V and J ends were trimmed by 2 bases and 3 bases, with 7 bases remaining between them. CDR3 loop: CASSERQDYGYTF. The CDR3 DNA sequence: TGCGCCAGCAGTGAGAGGCAGGACTATGGCTACACCTTC.

This clone was counted once. The chain joins TRBV6-1 to TRBJ1-4; the D gene is possibly TRBD1 (5 bases). This CDR3 is 16 amino acids long. Germline lookup yields CDR1 MNHNS and CDR2 SASEGT. Trimming pared 0 bases from V and 5 bases from J, leaving 13 bases between. CDR3 coding DNA: TGTGCCAGCAGTGAAGCCGGAGGGGCTGGGAATGAAAAACTGTTTTTT. This encodes CASSEAGGAGNEKLFF.

As concerns this clone: The sample has other DNA sequences that encode this CDR3 too. V gene TRBV5-1 combines with J gene TRBJ2-3; TRBD2 aligns across 7 bases. The CDR3 has 15 amino acids. The junction had 6 bases not matched to a gene; V was cut back by 4 bases and J by 1 base. The V gene's germline CDR1 is SGHRS and CDR2 YFSETQ. DNA for the CDR3: TGCGCCAGCAGCCCCCCTCTAGCGGGCACAGATACGCAGTATTTT. Amino acid sequence: CASSPPLAGTDTQYF.

The chain links TRBV4-2 to TRBJ1-4; no clear D. Trimming pared 1 base from V and 7 bases from J, leaving 7 bases between. Germline V gives CDR1 LGHNA, CDR2 YNFKEQ. The CDR3 extends over 13 amino acids. CDR3 sequence (DNA): TGTGCCAGCAGCCAAGTTCGAGGTGAAAAACTGTTTTTT. It is translated as CASSQVRGEKLFF.

The chain recombines TRBV5-1 with TRBJ1-2; the match to TRBD1 covers 8 bases. CDR3 length: 16 amino acids. Germline values: CDR1 SGHRS, CDR2 YFSETQ. V trimming: 0 bases; J trimming: 0 bases; junction bases outside the gene matches: 4. The CDR3 protein is CASSLAVQGANYGYTF. In DNA, the CDR3 is TGCGCCAGCAGCTTGGCCGTACAGGGGGCTAACTATGGCTACACCTTC.

This sequence joins TRBV27 and TRBJ2-1; D possibly corresponds to TRBD2 (6 bases). Germline V CDR1 and CDR2: MNHEY, SMNVEV (reference sequence). The CDR3 loop spans 15 amino acids. The germline V and J ends were trimmed by 2 bases and 8 bases, with 16 bases remaining between them. CDR3 sequence (DNA): TGTGCCAGCAGTTTACCGGGGACTCCCCGAGATGAGCAGTTCTTC. As protein: CASSLPGTPRDEQFF.

The chain recombines TRBV21-1 with TRBJ2-4; the table's D gene call, TRBD2, was not cross checked with the DNA. TRBV21-1 is an annotated pseudogene. The CDR3 length is 15 residues. The DNA of the CDR3 is TGTGCCAGCAGCAAAGATTTGAGGGCCAAAAACATTCAGTACTTC. This encodes CASSKDLRAKNIQYF.

The V gene is TRBV4-1, the J gene TRBJ2-2, with 7 bases lining up with TRBD1. The CDR3 has 18 residues. V was clipped by 2 bases and J by 0 bases; unmatched bases: 9. The germline gives CDR1 MGHRA, CDR2 YSYEKL. The DNA of the CDR3 is TGCGCCAGCAGCCAATCCCCTGGGGACAGAACGAACACCGGGGAGCTGTTTTTT. Protein: CASSQSPGDRTNTGELFF.

The chain employs TRBV7-3 and TRBJ2-1, with 11 bases fitting TRBD2. Germline V gene lookup returns CDR1 SGHTA and CDR2 FQGTGA. The junction had 8 bases not matched to a gene; V was cut back by 5 bases and J by 8 bases. This CDR3 is 15 amino acids long. The CDR3 is CASSLSGLAEDEQFF. The CDR3 DNA sequence: TGTGCCAGCAGCCTCTCGGGACTAGCGGAAGATGAGCAGTTCTTC.

The J gene is TRBJ2-1, the V gene TRBV2, with TRBD1 identical over 7 bases. Germline trimming cut 1 base from V and 15 bases from J; bases unmatched to any gene: 9. The CDR3 runs 13 residues. Germline lookup yields CDR1 SNHLY and CDR2 FYNNEI. The CDR3 loop is CASSEEERGLRFF. CDR3 nucleotides: TGTGCCAGCAGTGAAGAGGAGAGGGGGCTCAGGTTCTTC.

The chain uses TRBV6-4 and TRBJ2-6; D is uncertain. V lost 5 bases to trimming and J lost 0 bases, with 17 bases between them. The CDR3 sequence is 18 residues long. The V gene's germline CDR1 is MRHNA and CDR2 SNTAGT. The CDR3 spells CASSREIYTFSGANVLTF. CDR3 sequence (DNA): TGTGCCAGCAGTCGCGAGATTTATACCTTCTCTGGGGCCAACGTCCTGACTTTC.

This chain joins TRBV5-4 and TRBJ1-1, with 8 nucleotides matching TRBD1. Germline-derived CDR1 and CDR2 are SGHNT and YYREEE (reference sequence). V dropped 4 bases and J dropped 5; count of bases not matched to a gene: 10. The CDR3 has 15 amino acids. The CDR3 nucleotides are TGTGCCAGCAGCAAACAAGACAGGGGAGCAACTGAAGCTTTCTTT. Its translation: CASSKQDRGATEAFF.

This clone came up many times. J is TRBJ1-2 and V is TRBV11-2; D is unresolved. The V end lost 0 bases, the J end lost 7 bases, and 15 bases lay between the germline ends. Germline CDR1 and CDR2: SGHAT and FQNNGV. The CDR3 is 15 residues long. CDR3 DNA: TGTGCCAGCAGCTTAGAGGCGGGTAGGCTCGGTGGCTACACCTTC. It encodes CASSLEAGRLGGYTF.

The chain has TRBV11-3 and TRBJ2-2; D perhaps matches TRBD2 (5 bases). Germline V lookup: CDR1 SGHNT, CDR2 YENEEA. Trimming stripped 5 bases from V and 8 bases from J, with 12 bases between. The CDR3 is 13 residues long. In DNA, the CDR3 is TGTGCCAGCAGCGCCCGGGATTGGGGGGAGCTGTTTTTT. Translated: CASSARDWGELFF.

The rearrangement links TRBV18 to TRBJ2-5; 8 bases align to TRBD1. The V gene end was trimmed by 1 base and the J gene end by 5 bases; junction bases not matched to a gene: 9. The CDR3 extends over 16 amino acids. CDR1 is KGHSH and CDR2 is LQKENI in the germline V gene. For the CDR3, the DNA is TGTGCCAGCTCACCACTCAGGGACAGGCTGGGGGAGACCCAGTACTTC. Protein: CASSPLRDRLGETQYF.

This clone turned up a few times. This chain uses TRBV7-9 with TRBJ2-1; 10 nucleotides match TRBD2. This CDR3 has 14 amino acids. The germline V gene encodes CDR1 SEHNR and CDR2 FQNEAQ (reference sequence). Trimming removed 5 bases from V and 6 bases from J; junction bases left unmatched: 4. CDR3: CASSPGTSVNEQFF. CDR3 DNA: TGTGCCAGCAGCCCAGGGACTAGCGTCAATGAGCAGTTCTTC.

This chain links TRBV19 with TRBJ2-2, with D perhaps TRBD1 (6 bases). V lost 7 bases and J 0 bases, leaving 9 bases between the germline ends. The length of the CDR3 is 14 residues. Germline V CDR1 and CDR2: LNHDA, SQIVND (reference sequence). CDR3 in DNA: TGTGCCAGTACGGACAGACCGAACACCGGGGAGCTGTTTTTT. Encoded protein: CASTDRPNTGELFF.